The rows below give T cell receptor beta chains drawn from one sample of a study of T-cell reconstitution after alpha-beta-depleted transplantation in children. TCRdb re-derived calls from the PCR reads in MiXCR, one entry per CDR3 protein. Of about 640,000 distinct CDR3 sequences in the sample, over 10% are singletons; the top ten hold about 2.2%. The sample here was PBMCs, mostly from graft donor cells, taken 360 days after TCRalphabeta/CD19-depleted stem cell transplant. Receptors originate from a male patient younger than 18 who had a stem cell transplant for acute myeloid leukemia, so the T cells may come from the graft donor. Both conserved end residues are part of each CDR3. The D gene is left open where the match is weak. The size of a clone is reported for some rows only, either as once, few or many, or as a class for expanded clones.

>.|TRBJ2-1|TRBV28|TRBD2
TGTGCCAGCAGTTTGCCGGGACTAGCGGGAGGGATCTCGGGGTTCTTC
CASSLPGLAGGISGFF
>.|TRBJ2-2|TRBV3-1|.
TGTGCCAGCAGCAGCACAGGAGGCATCACCGGGGAGCTGTTTTTT
CASSSTGGITGELFF
>.|TRBJ2-5|TRBV11-2|.
TGTGCCAGCAGCTTAGAGGCCTACTACCAAGAGACCCAGTACTTC
CASSLEAYYQETQYF
>many|TRBJ2-3|TRBV29-1|.
TGCAGCGTTGAATGGCTAGCTGGAGTTGGAGATACGCAGTATTTT
CSVEWLAGVGDTQYF
>many|TRBJ2-7|TRBV11-2|.
TGTGCCAGCAGCTTAGATGGTTCACTATTACTCGAGCAGTACTTC
CASSLDGSLLLEQYF
>few|TRBJ2-1|TRBV6-2/TRBV6-3|.
TGTGCCAGCAGTTACGCTAGGGGCAATGAGCAGTTCTTC
CASSYARGNEQFF
>few|TRBJ1-1|TRBV29-1|.
TGCAGCGTTGAGCCGGTCTCAGGGACTGAAGCTTTCTTT
CSVEPVSGTEAFF
>few|TRBJ2-3|TRBV6-5|TRBD1
TGTGCCAGCAGAGGTACCGGGACAGGGGTTAAAGATACGCAGTATTTT
CASRGTGTGVKDTQYF
>few|TRBJ2-1|TRBV24-1|.
TGTGCCACCAGTGAAGCCCAGGGGAGCTCCTACAATGAGCAGTTCTTC
CATSEAQGSSYNEQFF
>few|TRBJ2-3|TRBV4-3|.
TGCGCCAGCAGCTCTCATCCGTGGTCCGAGGGCACGCAGTATTTT
CASSSHPWSEGTQYF
>many|TRBJ2-7|TRBV29-1|TRBD2
TGCAGCGTTGACCTTAGCGGGAGGACGGACGAGCAGTACTTC
CSVDLSGRTDEQYF
>.|TRBJ2-5|TRBV2|.
TGTGCCAGCAGTCTCCAGGGGGGTGGAGAGACCCAGTACTTC
CASSLQGGGETQYF
>many|TRBJ2-5|TRBV12-3/TRBV12-4|.
TGTGCCAGCACCATCGAACAGGAGAAGACCCAGTACTTC
CASTIEQEKTQYF
>.|TRBJ2-5|TRBV5-5|.
TGTGCCAGCAGCCGACTAGGGAGATGGGAGACCCAGTACTTC
CASSRLGRWETQYF
>few|TRBJ2-1|TRBV5-6|.
TGTGCCAGCAGCTTGGTGGGGAGTCGTTACAAACTGGCGAATGAGCAGTTCTTC
CASSLVGSRYKLANEQFF
>few|TRBJ2-3|TRBV7-3|.
TGTGCCAGCAGCTTATATTCCCCGGGACGTCCAACAGATACGCAGTATTTT
CASSLYSPGRPTDTQYF
>.|TRBJ2-5|TRBV11-2|.
TGTGCCAGCACCTTTAGGCCCGGTCTTTCGTGGCTCCCGGGATGGGAGACCCAGTACTTC
CASTFRPGLSWLPGWETQYF
>few|TRBJ2-7|TRBV7-2|.
TGTGCCAGCGGCGGGGCCCACCTCGGGGAGCAGTACTTC
CASGGAHLGEQYF
>.|TRBJ2-3|TRBV6-2/TRBV6-3|.
TGTGCCAGCAGTTACAGGCGAAGCACAGATACGCAGTATTTT
CASSYRRSTDTQYF
>.|TRBJ1-4|TRBV7-9|.
TGTGCCAGCAGCCCAGGGTTGGGAACTAATGAAAAACTGTTTTTT
CASSPGLGTNEKLFF
>few|TRBJ1-1|TRBV28|TRBD1
TGTGCCAGCACCACTCTCTTCGGGACAGCGAACACTGAAGCTTTCTTT
CASTTLFGTANTEAFF
>.|TRBJ1-5|TRBV7-9|TRBD1
TGTGCCAGCAGCTCGACAGGGGGCGCGGCCGATCAGCCCCAGCATTTT
CASSSTGGAADQPQHF
>few|TRBJ2-3|TRBV7-8|.
TGTGCCAGCAGCTTGCCCGGGGGCGCAGATACGCAGTATTTT
CASSLPGGADTQYF
>.|TRBJ2-1|TRBV11-3|.
TGTGCCAGCAGCTTATCCCAGGACAATGAGCAGTTCTTC
CASSLSQDNEQFF
>few|TRBJ1-1|TRBV7-9|TRBD1
TGTGCCAGCAGCTTAAAAGGGGGCCGTGAAGCTTTCTTT
CASSLKGGREAFF
>.|TRBJ2-7|TRBV29-1|.
TGCAGCGTCCACCTACGGCCCGGCTACGAGCAGTACTTC
CSVHLRPGYEQYF
>.|TRBJ1-1|TRBV10-3|.
TGTGCCATCAGTACAGGGCTAAACACTGAAGCTTTCTTT
CAISTGLNTEAFF
>.|TRBJ2-7|TRBV12-3/TRBV12-4|.
TGTGCCAGAGATTCCGGGAGCCGGGGTTTCTACGAGCAGTACTTT
CARDSGSRGFYEQYF
>.|TRBJ2-7|TRBV6-5|TRBD2
TGTGCCAGCAGTTTGGTAAGGGGACTAGCGGGGTCCTACGAGCAGTACTTC
CASSLVRGLAGSYEQYF
>many|TRBJ1-1|TRBV14|.
TGTGCCAGCAGCCTAATGGATCAGGGAAGGGCTTTCTTT
CASSLMDQGRAFF
>.|TRBJ2-1|TRBV9|TRBD2
TGTGCCAGCAGCGTAGTGGGGTCGACTAGCGGGCTATACAATGAGCAGTTCTTC
CASSVVGSTSGLYNEQFF
>many|TRBJ2-7|TRBV12-3/TRBV12-4|.
TGTGCCAGCAGTCCCGGGACACTTATCCTCTACGAGCAGTACTTC
CASSPGTLILYEQYF
>.|TRBJ2-3|TRBV20-1|TRBD2
TGCAGTGCTCGCTTAGCGGGATGGTTAGATACGCAGTATTTT
CSARLAGWLDTQYF
>many|TRBJ2-7|TRBV6-5|.
TGTGCCAGCAGTTACTCGGGGCGGGACCCTTTCTACGAGCAGTACTTC
CASSYSGRDPFYEQYF
>few|TRBJ1-1|TRBV7-8|.
TGTGCCAGCAGCCCACCTTACACTGAAGCTTTCTTT
CASSPPYTEAFF
>few|TRBJ2-3|TRBV10-3|.
TGTGCCATCCAAAGGAGGGCCGCACTTAGCACAGATACGCAGTATTTT
CAIQRRAALSTDTQYF
>.|TRBJ2-5|TRBV2|TRBD2
TGTGCCAGCATCGCGACTAGCGGCCTGCCCCCGGAGACCCAGTACTTC
CASIATSGLPPETQYF
>.|TRBJ1-5|TRBV4-3|.
TGCGCCAGCAGCCAAGCGACATTACAGCCCCAGCATTTT
CASSQATLQPQHF
>few|TRBJ2-5|TRBV6-5|.
TGTGCCAGCAGCTACGCCGTGGGACTCCTCCAAGAGACCCAGTACTTC
CASSYAVGLLQETQYF
>.|TRBJ2-1|TRBV7-7|TRBD2
TGTGCTAGCAGCTGGACTAGCGGGCCATGGGCGGCTTACAATGAGCAGTTCTTC
CASSWTSGPWAAYNEQFF
>.|TRBJ2-1|TRBV7-2|.
TGTGCCAGCAGCTACGTACGGGGGACCCACTACAATGAGCAGTTCTTC
CASSYVRGTHYNEQFF
>few|TRBJ1-5|TRBV20-1|.
TGCAGTGCTAGAGCTGGAGGGCAGGGTACGCCCCAGCATTTT
CSARAGGQGTPQHF
>many|TRBJ2-1|TRBV29-1|.
TGCAGCGTTGACAGGGTAGATGAGCAGTTCTTC
CSVDRVDEQFF
>many|TRBJ2-1|TRBV11-1|.
TGTGCCAGCAGACAAGGGCTAGCAAGTGAGCAGTTCTTC
CASRQGLASEQFF
>.|TRBJ2-5|TRBV12-5|TRBD2
TGTGCTAGTGGTTTGGTATCTCTAGCGGGAGACCTTATGGAGACCCAGTACTTC
CASGLVSLAGDLMETQYF
>many|TRBJ1-2|TRBV6-5|.
TGTGCCAGCAGTTACTCGAGGTCGTCCGCTGGCTACACCTTC
CASSYSRSSAGYTF
>.|TRBJ2-7|TRBV10-3|TRBD1
TGTGCCATCAGTCAACGACAGGGTTCCTACGAGCAGTACTTC
CAISQRQGSYEQYF
>.|TRBJ2-5|TRBV9|TRBD2
TGTGCCAGCAGCGTAGACGGAGCGGGAGGGCCTCAAGAGACCCAGTACTTC
CASSVDGAGGPQETQYF